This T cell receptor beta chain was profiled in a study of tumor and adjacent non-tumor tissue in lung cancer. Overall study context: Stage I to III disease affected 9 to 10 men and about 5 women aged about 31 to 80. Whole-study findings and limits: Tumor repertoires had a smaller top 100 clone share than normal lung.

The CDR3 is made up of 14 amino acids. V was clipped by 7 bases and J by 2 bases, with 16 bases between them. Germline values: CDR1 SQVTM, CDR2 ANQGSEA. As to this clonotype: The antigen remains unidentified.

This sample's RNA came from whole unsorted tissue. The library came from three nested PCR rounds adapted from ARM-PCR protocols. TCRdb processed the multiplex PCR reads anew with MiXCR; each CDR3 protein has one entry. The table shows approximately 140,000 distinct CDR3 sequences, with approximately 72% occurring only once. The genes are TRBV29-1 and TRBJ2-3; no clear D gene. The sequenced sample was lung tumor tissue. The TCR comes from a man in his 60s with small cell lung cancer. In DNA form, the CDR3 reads TGCAGCGCCACATGGAAAGGAGACACAGATACGCAGTATTTT. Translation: CSATWKGDTDTQYF.